The 27 T cell receptor beta chains below come from one sample, sequenced in a study of shared clonotypes between healthy human individuals. This table comes from immunoSEQ multiplex PCR, and its TCRdb copy is limited to in-frame clones, with some not included. The profile shows 1,400,000 or so clones, approximately 98.5% of them singletons. Sequencing input: naive CD4+ T cells sorted from blood. Subset meaning: CD45RA+ positively selected. The source is a man aged 30 to 39 in good health.

The chain combines TRBV28 with TRBJ2-7, with D unclear. In germline, CDR1 is MDHEN, CDR2 SYDVKM. There are 14 residues in the CDR3. V was trimmed by 6 bases and J by 5 bases, leaving 17 bases between them. The CDR3 sequence: CASSTRAPWDEQYF. In DNA, the CDR3 is TGTGCCAGCAGCACCCGGGCCCCCTGGGACGAGCAGTACTTC.

This clone was observed a single time. This chain connects TRBV7-3 to TRBJ2-7; no clear D gene. Trimming removed 1 base at V and 2 bases at J, with 12 bases between. Per germline, CDR1 SGHTA and CDR2 FQGTGA. The CDR3 is 15 amino acids. As DNA, the CDR3 is TGTGCCAGCAGCTTAAACAGCTTGGGCCCCTACGAGCAGTACTTC. Translating it yields CASSLNSLGPYEQYF.

This rearrangement joins TRBV2 to TRBJ2-3; the match to TRBD2 covers 7 bases. Germline values: CDR1 SNHLY, CDR2 FYNNEI. V lost 8 bases and J lost 6; bases outside the gene matches: 5. The CDR3 has 12 amino acids. The CDR3 nucleotides read TGTGCCAGCCGGGGTAGCGGGGATACGCAGTATTTT. Amino acid sequence: CASRGSGDTQYF.

This chain links TRBV6-1 with TRBJ1-1; 7 bases are shared with TRBD1. The V gene end was trimmed by 5 bases and the J gene end by 1 base; junction bases not matched to a gene: 7. Per the germline V gene, CDR1 is MNHNS and CDR2 is SASEGT. The CDR3 extends over 15 amino acids. CDR3 in amino acids: CASSRTGHTNTEAFF. As DNA, the CDR3 is TGTGCCAGCAGTCGGACAGGACACACGAACACTGAAGCTTTCTTT.

The chain uses TRBV30 and TRBJ2-1, with 9 bases fitting TRBD1. Germline-derived CDR1 and CDR2 are GTSNPN and SVGIG (reference sequence). The CDR3 runs to 17 residues. V was pared by 6 bases and J by 7 bases, with 19 bases of the junction left unmatched. CDR3 sequence (DNA): TGTGCCTGCCCCCGGGACAGGGTACTTGGTGTCACGAATGAGCAGTTCTTC. Translating gives CACPRDRVLGVTNEQFF.

The chain employs TRBV5-4 and TRBJ2-4; tentatively, D is TRBD2 (5 bases). Germline V gene sequence: CDR1 SGHNT, CDR2 YYREEE (reference sequence). This CDR3 is 16 amino acids long. V gave up 4 bases and J gave up 0 bases, with 14 bases separating them. CDR3 region: CASSARGKRAKNIQYF. CDR3 DNA: TGTGCCAGCAGCGCTCGAGGGAAGAGAGCCAAAAACATTCAGTACTTC.

The chain uses TRBV27 and TRBJ2-3; 12 bases line up with TRBD2. CDR3 length equals 17 residues. Germline V gives CDR1 MNHEY, CDR2 SMNVEV (reference sequence). V gave up 3 bases and J gave up 7 bases; unmatched junction bases: 11. This CDR3 is CASSFRLAGGPVYTQYF. The DNA of the CDR3 is TGTGCCAGCAGTTTTCGTCTAGCGGGAGGGCCTGTATATACGCAGTATTTT.

The chain is built from TRBV2 and TRBJ2-1, with D uncertain. Trimming left V 7 bases short and J 3 bases short, with 13 bases between. Germline V lookup: CDR1 SNHLY, CDR2 FYNNEI. The CDR3 covers 14 residues. The CDR3 bases are TGTGCCAGCATAAGCCCCAAGGGCTACAATGAGCAGTTCTTC. Protein product: CASISPKGYNEQFF.

The CDR3 sequence is CASSFSLVQNTEAFF. In nucleotides, the CDR3 is TGTGCCAGCAGCTTCTCCTTGGTGCAGAACACTGAAGCTTTCTTT. The gene calls are TRBV5-5 and TRBJ1-1; no clear D gene. The V gene's germline CDR1 is SGHKS and CDR2 YYEKEE (reference sequence). V was shortened by 2 bases and J by 1 base, with 12 bases between the two germline ends. CDR3 size: 15 residues.

The chain carries TRBV28 and TRBJ2-1; 14 positions match TRBD2. Germline V gene lookup returns CDR1 MDHEN and CDR2 SYDVKM. The CDR3 has 15 amino acids. V lost 7 bases and J lost 14; bases outside the gene matches: 13. The chain's CDR3 is CASISGLAGGRAEFF. CDR3 nucleotides: TGTGCCAGCATCTCTGGACTAGCGGGAGGCCGAGCTGAGTTCTTC.

J is TRBJ2-1 and V is TRBV11-3; TRBD1 matches at 8 bases. Germline assignment: CDR1 SGHNT and CDR2 YENEEA. The length of the CDR3 is 15 residues. Trimming removed 6 bases from V and 5 bases from J; junction bases left unmatched: 9. CDR3 region: CASSPGQGQNNEQFF. The CDR3 region has the DNA TGTGCCAGCAGTCCCGGACAGGGACAGAACAATGAGCAGTTCTTC.

V usage is TRBV5-4 and J usage is TRBJ2-3; 12 positions match TRBD2. The CDR3 has 17 amino acids. The ends lost 4 bases at V and 4 bases at J; junction bases unmatched: 10. Germline V CDR1 and CDR2: SGHNT, YYREEE (reference sequence). Here the CDR3 reads CASSHILLAGGADTQYF. The CDR3 DNA reads as TGTGCCAGCAGCCATATACTTCTAGCGGGAGGGGCAGATACGCAGTATTTT.

The table lists this clone with a count of one. CDR3 DNA: TGTGCCAGCAGCCAAGAATTAGGGGGCAGTGAGGCTTTCTTT. Its translation is CASSQELGGSEAFF. The chain couples TRBV14 to TRBJ1-1; 7 nucleotides line up with TRBD1. The CDR3 contains 14 residues. CDR1 and CDR2 from the germline V gene are SGHDN and FVKESK. V trimming: 0 bases; J trimming: 11 bases; junction bases outside the gene matches: 9. The whole variable domain, remainder taken from reference TRBV14 and TRBJ1-1, is EAGVTQFPSHSVIEKGQTVTLRCDPISGHDNLYWYRRVMGKEIKFLLHFVKESKQDESGMPNNRFLAERTGGTYSTLKVQPAELEDSGVYFCASSQELGGSEAFFGQGTRLTVV.

This clone was counted a few times. The chain carries TRBV5-1 and TRBJ2-3; D assignment may be TRBD1 or TRBD2 (6 bases each). Looked up from germline, CDR1 is SGHRS and CDR2 is YFSETQ. V was pared by 3 bases and J by 4 bases, with 9 bases between. There are 13 residues in the CDR3. The CDR3, as DNA: TGCGCCAGCAGCTCGGAGGGGGCAGATACGCAGTATTTT. Translated: CASSSEGADTQYF.

This chain joins TRBV7-2 and TRBJ2-1; TRBD2 agrees at 10 bases. The CDR3 length is 18 residues. CDR1 and CDR2 (germline): SGHTA, FQGNSA. V lost 5 bases, J lost 5 bases, and 15 bases stayed unmatched. As DNA, the CDR3 is TGTGCCAGCAGCCGGCGCGCTAGCGGGAGCGTATCCGACAATGAGCAGTTCTTC. The encoded protein is CASSRRASGSVSDNEQFF.

The rearrangement joins TRBV9 to TRBJ2-1; 12 bases align to TRBD2. The CDR3 is 16 residues long. CDR1 is SGDLS and CDR2 is YYNGEE in the germline V gene. V lost 0 bases, J lost 7 bases, and 5 bases stayed unmatched. CDR3 DNA sequence: TGTGCCAGCAGCGTAGCCGGGACTAGCGGGTTGAATGAGCAGTTCTTC. It codes for CASSVAGTSGLNEQFF. Using reference TRBV9 and TRBJ2-1 for the parts outside the CDR3, the full variable domain is DSGVTQTPKHLITATGQRVTLRCSPRSGDLSVYWYQQSLDQGLQFLIQYYNGEERAKGNILERFSAQQFPDLHSELNLSSLELGDSALYFCASSVAGTSGLNEQFFGPGTRLTVL.

The V call is TRBV28, the J call TRBJ2-1, with D maybe TRBD2 (6 bases). Trimming took off 4 bases at V and 10 bases at J, with 11 bases between the two ends. Looked up from germline, CDR1 is MDHEN and CDR2 is SYDVKM. The CDR3 extends over 12 amino acids. The CDR3 bases are TGTGCCAGCAGTTGGGGGGATTGGGAGCAGTTCTTC. This encodes CASSWGDWEQFF.

The table lists this clone with a count of one. The chain is built from TRBV7-3 and TRBJ2-1; TRBD2 is a possible D gene (6 bases). The CDR3 has 14 amino acids. V was trimmed by 2 bases and J by 8 bases, leaving 13 bases between them. CDR1 is SGHTA and CDR2 is FQGTGA in the germline V gene. The CDR3 region is CASSLERAGDEQFF. CDR3 in DNA: TGTGCCAGCAGCTTAGAGCGGGCTGGTGATGAGCAGTTCTTC. Combining the CDR3 with reference TRBV7-3 and TRBJ2-1 gives the whole variable domain GAGVSQTPSNKVTEKGKYVELRCDPISGHTALYWYRQSLGQGPEFLIYFQGTGAADDSGLPNDRFFAVRPEGSVSTLKIQRTERGDSAVYLCASSLERAGDEQFFGPGTRLTVL.

Worth noting for this clone: The identical CDR3 is also encoded by other nucleotide sequences in the sample. V and J are TRBV7-6 and TRBJ2-1; 13 nucleotides agree with TRBD2. V was pared by 4 bases and J by 0 bases, with 3 bases of the junction left unmatched. The germline CDR1 and CDR2 sequences are SGHVS and FNYEAQ. The CDR3 totals 17 residues. CDR3 in DNA: TGTGCCAGCAGCTCCCGGACTAGCGGGAGCTCCTACAATGAGCAGTTCTTC. Protein sequence: CASSSRTSGSSYNEQFF. Looking up the rest from reference TRBV7-6 and TRBJ2-1 gives the full variable domain: GAGVSQSPRYKVTKRGQDVALRCDPISGHVSLYWYRQALGQGPEFLTYFNYEAQQDKSGLPNDRFSAERPEGSISTLTIQRTEQRDSAMYRCASSSRTSGSSYNEQFFGPGTRLTVL.

Only one count was recorded for this clone. Other DNA sequences within the sample encode an identical CDR3. The rearrangement uses TRBV7-9 and TRBJ2-3; no reliable D call. The V end lost 8 bases, the J end lost 3 bases, and 6 bases lay between the germline ends. This CDR3 contains 11 residues. The V gene's germline CDR1 is SEHNR and CDR2 FQNEAQ (reference sequence). Here the CDR3 DNA reads TGTGCCAGCTCGAGGACAGATACGCAGTATTTT. Translation: CASSRTDTQYF.

Regarding this clone: Other DNA sequences from this sample encode an identical CDR3 as well. The chain joins TRBV5-1 to TRBJ2-1, with unresolved D. V was trimmed by 4 bases and J by 0 bases, leaving 5 bases between them. The germline V gene has CDR1 SGHRS and CDR2 YFSETQ. The CDR3 has 13 amino acids. CDR3 sequence reads: CASSLDSYNEQFF. CDR3 coding DNA: TGCGCCAGCAGCCTGGACTCCTACAATGAGCAGTTCTTC.

With regard to this clone: This same CDR3 is encoded by further DNA sequences in the sample. The rearrangement joins TRBV5-4 to TRBJ2-7, with 7 positions matching TRBD2. This CDR3 comprises 12 residues. With 5 bases clipped from V and 3 bases from J, the junction kept 2 bases outside the gene matches. Per the germline V gene, CDR1 is SGHNT and CDR2 is YYREEE (reference sequence). The CDR3 sequence: CASSGGSYEQYF. The CDR3 nucleotides read TGTGCCAGCAGTGGCGGGAGCTACGAGCAGTACTTC.

The genes are TRBV20-1 and TRBJ2-5; D not certain. The V gene's germline CDR1 is DFQATT and CDR2 SNEGSKA (reference sequence). The CDR3 loop spans 11 amino acids. Trimming left V 6 bases short and J 5 bases short, with 10 bases between. The CDR3 loop reads CSALTPETQYF. The DNA for the CDR3 is TGCAGTGCCCTGACCCCGGAGACCCAGTACTTC.

The chain uses TRBV5-1 and TRBJ2-1; 9 nucleotides align to TRBD2. The CDR3 covers 15 residues. The V and J ends lost 3 bases and 9 bases, in that order; junction bases with no gene match: 10. Germline V gives CDR1 SGHRS, CDR2 YFSETQ. This CDR3 reads CASSSQVAGDSEQFF. CDR3 coding DNA: TGCGCCAGCAGCTCACAAGTAGCGGGAGATTCTGAGCAGTTCTTC.

Regarding this clone: Other nucleotide sequences from this sample produce the same CDR3. The J gene is TRBJ2-3, the V gene TRBV20-1; D is undetermined. The length of the CDR3 is 11 residues. V dropped 3 bases and J dropped 6 bases, with 7 bases sitting between them. The germline CDR1 and CDR2 sequences are DFQATT and SNEGSKA (reference sequence). CDR3 sequence (DNA): TGCAGTGCTAGTCTCACGGATACGCAGTATTTT. Translation gives CSASLTDTQYF.

The rearrangement links TRBV30 to TRBJ2-7; 9 bases fit TRBD2. CDR3 length: 15 amino acids. V shed 5 bases, J shed 2 bases, and the junction held 10 bases outside the gene matches. Germline V CDR1 and CDR2: GTSNPN, SVGIG (reference sequence). The CDR3 loop is CAWDRGLATPYEQYF. CDR3 coding DNA: TGTGCCTGGGACCGGGGACTAGCCACCCCCTACGAGCAGTACTTC.

The chain links TRBV29-1 to TRBJ2-7, with D perhaps matching TRBD1 (5 bases). The V end lost 8 bases, the J end lost 8 bases, and 13 bases lay between the germline ends. The CDR3 contains 10 residues. Germline assignment: CDR1 SQVTM and CDR2 ANQGSEA. The CDR3 region is CSTRDGQQYF. CDR3 sequence (DNA): TGCAGCACCAGGGATGGGCAGCAGTACTTC.